This entry lists 27 T cell receptor beta chains sequenced from one sample in a study of T cells after yellow fever vaccination. TCRdb recomputed calls from the 5' RACE reads with MiXCR, one row per CDR3 protein. Among 170,000 or so distinct CDR3 sequences listed, approximately 6.2% were seen once. This sample comprised CD4+ T cells sorted from PBMCs, obtained on the day of the first yellow fever vaccination. These receptors were collected from a man aged 18 to 29 who received the YFV17D yellow fever vaccine.

The chain combines TRBV6-2 or TRBV6-3 with TRBJ2-7; 12 bases map to TRBD1. The V gene end was trimmed by 10 bases and the J gene end by 12 bases; junction bases not matched to a gene: 7. The CDR3 is made up of 11 amino acids. CDR1 is MNHEY and CDR2 is SVGEGT in the germline V gene. CDR3: CATRDRGRVYV. As DNA, the CDR3 is TGTGCCACGAGGGACAGGGGGCGCGTGTACGTC.

This clonotype was observed at least ten times. This chain links TRBV9 with TRBJ2-1; D remains unclear. The CDR3 has 14 amino acids. Germline V gene data show CDR1 as SGDLS and CDR2 as YYNGEE. Trimming cost V 0 bases and J 7 bases, with 11 bases left between them. CDR3 nucleotide sequence: TGTGCCAGCAGCGTAGGGTCCCTCGGGAATGAGCAGTTCTTC. Residues: CASSVGSLGNEQFF.

The V call is TRBV18, the J call TRBJ2-7; D perhaps matches TRBD1 (6 bases). This CDR3 has 18 residues. CDR1 and CDR2 from the germline V gene are KGHSH and LQKENI. With 3 bases removed from V and 6 bases from J, the gap between germline ends came to 27 bases. Written as DNA, the CDR3 is TGTGCCAGCTCACCCAACTCTCGGGACAAACTCTACCTCCGCGAGCAGTACGTC. Amino acids: CASSPNSRDKLYLREQYV.

With respect to this clonotype: Given a much more abundant clone one base away, this may be a read error. This chain uses TRBV4-1 with TRBJ2-1; D is ambiguous. This CDR3 is built from 16 residues. The germline gives CDR1 MGHRA, CDR2 YSYEKL. Trimming removed 2 bases from V and 5 bases from J, with 16 bases in between. The CDR3 DNA reads as TGCGCCAGCAGCCAAACGGGCCGTATAGGGAACAATGAGCAGTTCTTC. Translated: CASSQTGRIGNNEQFF.

The genes are TRBV12-3 or TRBV12-4 and TRBJ2-1; TRBD1 or TRBD2 may be the D gene (6 bases each). This CDR3 has 14 residues. Trimming removed 3 bases from V and 6 bases from J, with 12 bases in between. CDR3 nucleotide sequence: TGTGCCAGCAGTTTCCGAGGAGGGGGCAATGAGCAGTTCTTC. It codes for CASSFRGGGNEQFF.

V gene TRBV4-3 combines with J gene TRBJ2-3; 8 nucleotides agree with TRBD2. CDR3 size: 17 residues. CDR1 and CDR2 from the germline V gene are LGHNA and YSLEER. Trimming cost V 6 bases and J 4 bases; bases outside gene matches: 15. The CDR3 here is CASSLELPGGGSDTQYF. The CDR3 DNA reads as TGCGCCAGCAGTCTTGAATTACCCGGGGGGGGATCAGATACGCAGTATTTT.

This clonotype was recorded many times. The chain employs TRBV29-1 and TRBJ1-1; D not certain. Trimming shortened V by 7 bases and J by 3 bases, and 6 bases separated the two germline ends. The CDR3 runs 10 residues. Germline CDR1 is SQVTM and CDR2 is ANQGSEA. This chain's CDR3 is CSGMDTEAFF. The CDR3 bases are TGCAGCGGGATGGACACTGAAGCTTTCTTT.

This chain connects TRBV12-3 or TRBV12-4 to TRBJ1-1; weak D call: TRBD1 (5 bases). This CDR3 region has 16 residues. Between the trimmed V and J ends, which lost 4 bases and 0 bases, there was a span of 15 bases. In DNA, the CDR3 is TGTGCCAGCAGTTGGGTCTTGACAGAACTGAACACTGAAGCTTTCTTT. Translating it yields CASSWVLTELNTEAFF.

The V and J genes are TRBV2 and TRBJ1-5; tentatively, D is TRBD1 (6 bases). Germline V gene data show CDR1 as SNHLY and CDR2 as FYNNEI. This CDR3 contains 15 residues. V lost 6 bases and J 0 bases, leaving 12 bases between the germline ends. DNA for the CDR3: TGTGCCAGCAGGTCTCAGGGGTATAGCAATCAGCCCCAGCATTTT. Encoded protein: CASRSQGYSNQPQHF.

This clonotype was detected a few times. The chain recombines TRBV27 with TRBJ1-2; D uncertain. Deletions cut 3 bases from V and 0 bases from J, with 14 bases between. CDR3 size: 16 residues. Germline CDR1 reads MNHEY; CDR2 reads SMNVEV (reference sequence). In nucleotides, the CDR3 is TGTGCCAGCAGTTTGTGGGGAACGCAGTCTAACTATGGCTACACCTTC. Its protein is CASSLWGTQSNYGYTF.

Many counts were recorded for this clonotype. V and J are TRBV5-1 and TRBJ2-3, with D perhaps given as TRBD1 or TRBD2 (5 bases each). Looked up from germline, CDR1 is SGHRS and CDR2 is YFSETQ. This CDR3 has 17 amino acids. The ends were cut back, 2 bases at V and 4 bases at J, with 20 bases in the middle. The CDR3 loop reads CASSFPPGTQGADTQYF. The DNA for the CDR3 is TGCGCCAGCAGCTTCCCCCCCGGGACGCAAGGGGCAGATACGCAGTATTTT.

This clonotype has at least ten counts. V is TRBV12-3 or TRBV12-4 and J is TRBJ2-5; 7 bases agree with TRBD1. The CDR3 length is 13 residues. J lost 4 bases, V lost 4 bases, and 3 bases had no gene match. CDR3 protein: CASSSRDRETQYF. As DNA, the CDR3 is TGTGCCAGCAGTTCCCGGGACAGAGAGACCCAGTACTTC.

This clonotype has a count of ten or more. The gene calls are TRBV7-2 and TRBJ2-7, with D unclear. V dropped 3 bases and J dropped 2 bases, with 8 bases sitting between them. Per germline, CDR1 SGHTA and CDR2 FQGNSA. CDR3 length equals 13 residues. CDR3 in amino acids: CASSLTSTYEQYV. CDR3 DNA: TGTGCCAGCAGCTTGACAAGCACCTACGAGCAGTACGTC.

There are many counts of this clonotype. The rearrangement links TRBV20-1 to TRBJ2-7, with D possibly being TRBD1 or TRBD2 (5 bases each). The length of the CDR3 is 15 residues. The V gene lost 2 bases and the J gene lost 5 bases, with 19 bases spanning the gap. CDR1 is DFQATT and CDR2 is SNEGSKA in the germline V gene (reference sequence). The CDR3 nucleotides read TGCAGTGCTAGACGAGGGTATGATCGGGGCCACGAGCAGTACTTC. This encodes CSARRGYDRGHEQYF.

The sample holds many counts of this clonotype. The genes are TRBV11-1 and TRBJ2-5, with TRBD2 identical over 13 bases. The CDR3 consists of 18 residues. Germline CDR1 reads SGHAT; CDR2 reads FQDESV (reference sequence). J was trimmed by 0 bases and V by 5 bases; bases with no gene match: 9. The CDR3 region has the DNA TGTGCCAGCAGCCGACCCGGACTAGCGGGGGAGAACCAAGAGACCCAGTACTTC. It is translated as CASSRPGLAGENQETQYF.

This clonotype showed up many times. V and J are TRBV29-1 and TRBJ1-1, with 8 bases lining up with TRBD1. V dropped 3 bases and J dropped 1; count of bases not matched to a gene: 7. Germline CDR1 SQVTM, CDR2 ANQGSEA. This CDR3 region has 15 residues. The CDR3 loop is CSVDRTGTGNTEAFF. Written as DNA, the CDR3 is TGCAGCGTTGATCGGACCGGGACAGGGAACACTGAAGCTTTCTTT.

This clonotype has only a few counts. The CDR3: CSAPPPGTYGYTF. The CDR3 region has the DNA TGCAGTGCTCCCCCGCCAGGGACCTATGGCTACACCTTC. This chain links TRBV20-1 with TRBJ1-2, with a tentative D call TRBD1 (5 bases). The germline V and J ends were trimmed by 5 bases and 4 bases, with 14 bases remaining between them. The CDR3 covers 13 residues. Germline CDR1 is DFQATT and CDR2 is SNEGSKA (reference sequence).

The chain employs TRBV7-9 and TRBJ2-3; 9 nucleotides align to TRBD2. The V gene end was trimmed by 5 bases and the J gene end by 2 bases; junction bases not matched to a gene: 11. Looked up from germline, CDR1 is SEHNR and CDR2 is FQNEAQ (reference sequence). The CDR3 spans 17 residues. The CDR3 DNA reads TGTGCCAGCAGCCTCAGTAGCGGGGGAGACCTCACAGATACGCAGTATTTT. This codes for CASSLSSGGDLTDTQYF.

This clonotype was counted a single time. The V and J genes are TRBV5-6 and TRBJ2-3; no clear D. V lost 9 bases and J 0 bases, leaving 11 bases between the germline ends. The V gene's germline CDR1 is SGHDT and CDR2 YYEEEE. The CDR3 runs 13 residues. The CDR3 region has the DNA TGTGCCATCGGCCACCTGAGCACAGATACGCAGTATTTT. Amino acid sequence: CAIGHLSTDTQYF.

This clonotype was counted ten times or more. The gene calls are TRBV6-1 and TRBJ2-4, with 8 bases fitting TRBD2. Unmatched junction bases numbered 8, after V lost 6 bases and J lost 4 bases. This CDR3 comprises 15 residues. Germline-derived CDR1 and CDR2 are MNHNS and SASEGT. CDR3 sequence (DNA): TGTGCCAGCAGCCAAGCGGGGGAGCTAAAAAACATTCAGTACTTC. Its protein product is CASSQAGELKNIQYF.

This clonotype has ten or more counts. This rearrangement joins TRBV5-6 to TRBJ2-7; 7 bases fit TRBD1. The CDR3 covers 15 residues. Looked up from germline, CDR1 is SGHDT and CDR2 is YYEEEE. V was pared by 4 bases and J by 2 bases, with 9 bases of the junction left unmatched. DNA of the CDR3: TGTGCCAGCAGCCCGGGCAGGGGGAGAGCCTACGAGCAGTACTTC. Translation gives CASSPGRGRAYEQYF.

The sample holds a few counts of this clonotype. The CDR3 DNA follows: TGTGCCAGCAGTTCCAACATCAGGGGGCTAAAAAATGAAAAACTGTTTTTT. It translates to CASSSNIRGLKNEKLFF. The chain is built from TRBV6-5 and TRBJ1-4; 8 positions match TRBD1. Germline V lookup: CDR1 MNHEY, CDR2 SVGAGI. The CDR3 covers 17 residues. V was pared by 4 bases and J by 5 bases, with 12 bases of the junction left unmatched.

This clonotype was seen many times. The V call is TRBV5-6, the J call TRBJ1-1, with 7 bases matching TRBD1. Germline V lookup: CDR1 SGHDT, CDR2 YYEEEE. The V and J ends lost 3 bases and 7 bases, in that order; junction bases with no gene match: 6. There are 13 residues in the CDR3. The CDR3 sequence: CASSYDRVGEAFF. As DNA, the CDR3 is TGTGCCAGCAGCTATGACAGGGTGGGTGAAGCTTTCTTT.

This clonotype was picked up many times. V usage is TRBV4-3 and J usage is TRBJ2-1; D uncertain. V was shortened by 0 bases and J by 6 bases, with 24 bases between the two germline ends. The CDR3 consists of 19 residues. Germline CDR1 reads LGHNA; CDR2 reads YSLEER. The CDR3 DNA reads as TGCGCCAGCAGCCAAGAGACTCTACCCCCCGTAACTTTCGGCAATGAGCAGTTCTTC. Protein sequence: CASSQETLPPVTFGNEQFF.

This clonotype came up a few times. This chain uses TRBV7-2 with TRBJ2-3; 8 bases fit TRBD2. After removal of 6 bases from V and 4 bases from J, the junction contained 3 bases not matched to a gene. Germline CDR1 is SGHTA and CDR2 is FQGNSA. This CDR3 has 13 residues. The CDR3 DNA reads TGTGCCAGCAGATCGGGGGGGGCAGATACGCAGTATTTT. Amino acid sequence: CASRSGGADTQYF.

Remarks on this clonotype: One base away lies a much larger clone, so this may be a sequencing read error. The chain employs TRBV19 and TRBJ2-6; 7 bases line up with TRBD1. V shed 5 bases and J 3 bases; nucleotides not matched to a gene: 7. Germline V lookup: CDR1 LNHDA, CDR2 SQIVND (reference sequence). This CDR3 has 16 amino acids. The CDR3 is CASSRQGVGGANVLTF. CDR3 DNA: TGTGCCAGTAGTCGTCAGGGGGTCGGTGGGGCCAACGTCCTGACTTTC.

The chain uses TRBV14 and TRBJ2-2; 8 bases align to TRBD1. Germline V CDR1 and CDR2: SGHDN, FVKESK. V lost 0 bases, J lost 4 bases, and 4 bases stayed unmatched. The CDR3 runs 16 residues. In DNA, the CDR3 is TGTGCCAGCAGCCAAGACGACAGGGGTAGCACCGGGGAGCTGTTTTTT. Protein product: CASSQDDRGSTGELFF.